A single sample is the source of the 8 T cell receptor beta chains below, sequenced in a study of blood T cell repertoires in COVID-19 (TCRdb year 2020). The method was the immunoSEQ multiplex PCR assay. Imported from immuneACCESS, the table was reduced by TCRdb to in-frame sequences with V and J called. These copies leave out some clones; in studies compared against another copy, an unresolved V gene accounts for under half, and the cause of the remainder is not known. Within this sample are fewer than 60,000 clones, with about four fifths of them counted one time only. The top ten clonotypes cover about 25% of the sample. The sequencing sample was made of peripheral blood. The receptors stem from a human donor in a cohort sampled during active COVID-19.

The chain has TRBV11-2 and TRBJ2-1; D call uncertain. CDR3 size: 13 residues. Trimming took 3 bases from V and 5 from J, leaving 8 bases between them. CDR1 is SGHAT and CDR2 is FQNNGV in the germline V gene. The CDR3 region is CASSFGLNNEQFF. CDR3 bases: TGTGCCAGCAGCTTTGGGCTAAACAATGAGCAGTTCTTC.

The chain joins TRBV4-3 to TRBJ1-4; D gene unclear. Per the germline V gene, CDR1 is LGHNA and CDR2 is YSLEER. The CDR3 loop spans 18 amino acids. The V end was cut by 1 base, the J end by 12 bases, with 27 bases between. In DNA form, the CDR3 reads TGCGCCAGCAGCCAAGGGATAGGCCGGGGATCTGAGGGTTTAGAACTGTTTTTT. This translates into CASSQGIGRGSEGLELFF.

The chain has TRBV3-1 (or the pseudogene TRBV3-2) and TRBJ2-7; a possible D gene is TRBD1 (5 bases). Germline V gene sequence: CDR1 LGHDT, CDR2 YNNKEL (reference sequence). The CDR3 length is 12 residues. V shed 0 bases and J shed 11 bases, with 11 bases lying between them. The CDR3 spells CASSQDGQREYF. Written as DNA, the CDR3 is TGTGCCAGCAGCCAAGATGGACAAAGGGAGTACTTC.

This chain uses TRBV11-2 with TRBJ2-2, with TRBD1 identical over 8 bases. This CDR3 is 16 amino acids long. The V gene's germline CDR1 is SGHAT and CDR2 FQNNGV. J was trimmed by 5 bases and V by 4 bases; bases with no gene match: 9. The CDR3 DNA reads as TGTGCCAGCAGCTCAAGGGGACAGGCTTCGACCGGGGAGCTGTTTTTT. It is translated as CASSSRGQASTGELFF.

The rearrangement uses TRBV19 and TRBJ1-4; D is possibly TRBD1 (6 bases). V lost 7 bases and J lost 8, with 17 bases in between. Germline values: CDR1 LNHDA, CDR2 SQIVND (reference sequence). This CDR3 region has 14 residues. The CDR3, as DNA: TGTGCCAGTACGGAGCAGGGGTGGGGAGAAAAACTGTTTTTT. This encodes CASTEQGWGEKLFF. Combining the CDR3 with reference TRBV19 and TRBJ1-4 gives the whole variable domain DGGITQSPKYLFRKEGQNVTLSCEQNLNHDAMYWYRQDPGQGLRLIYYSQIVNDFQKGDIAEGYSVSREKKESFPLTVTSAQKNPTAFYLCASTEQGWGEKLFFGSGTQLSVL.

This sequence joins TRBV27 and TRBJ2-1, with TRBD1 identical over 8 bases. Trimming cost V 5 bases and J 8 bases; bases outside gene matches: 8. This CDR3 has 14 residues. CDR1 MNHEY and CDR2 SMNVEV come from the germline V gene (reference sequence). The CDR3 reads CASSPRQGWDEQFF. The CDR3 DNA follows: TGTGCCAGCAGTCCACGACAGGGGTGGGATGAGCAGTTCTTC.

The rearrangement links TRBV4-1 to TRBJ2-7, with TRBD2 identical over 9 bases. The V segment lost 4 bases and the J segment 4 bases; nucleotides outside the gene matches: 5. In germline, CDR1 is MGHRA, CDR2 YSYEKL. The CDR3 contains 14 residues. The CDR3 sequence: CASSPSGGRYEQYF. The CDR3 nucleotides are TGCGCCAGCAGCCCCAGCGGGGGGCGGTACGAGCAGTACTTC.

This rearrangement joins TRBV30 to TRBJ1-3, with TRBD1 as a possible D gene (5 bases). Deletions cut 6 bases from V and 0 bases from J, with 9 bases between. CDR1 and CDR2 from the germline V gene are GTSNPN and SVGIG (reference sequence). CDR3 length: 13 amino acids. CDR3 nucleotides: TGTGCCTGCAGGGTCTCCTCTGGAAACACCATATATTTT. It is translated as CACRVSSGNTIYF.